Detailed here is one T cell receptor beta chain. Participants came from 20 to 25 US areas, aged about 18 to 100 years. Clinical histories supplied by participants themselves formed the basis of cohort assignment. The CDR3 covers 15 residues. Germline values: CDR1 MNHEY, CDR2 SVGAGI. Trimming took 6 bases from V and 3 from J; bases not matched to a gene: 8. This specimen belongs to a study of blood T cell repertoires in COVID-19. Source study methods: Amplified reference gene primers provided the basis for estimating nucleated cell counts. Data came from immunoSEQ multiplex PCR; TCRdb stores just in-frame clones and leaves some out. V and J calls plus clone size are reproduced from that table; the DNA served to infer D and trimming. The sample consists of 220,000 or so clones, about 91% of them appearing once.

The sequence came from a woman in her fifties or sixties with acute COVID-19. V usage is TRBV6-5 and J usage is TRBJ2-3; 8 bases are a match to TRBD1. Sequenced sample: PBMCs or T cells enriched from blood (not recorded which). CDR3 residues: CASSYGQGWTDTQYF. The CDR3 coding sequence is TGTGCCAGCAGCTACGGACAGGGCTGGACAGATACGCAGTATTTT.